This TCR beta chain is drawn from a study of blood T cells in healthy people across ages. Study conclusions and caveats: Unsorted PBMC input precluded a conclusive naive versus antigen-experienced comparison. Higher naive T cell percentage went strongly together with higher TCR beta diversity. A greater number of naive CD4+ cells and higher diversity distinguished long-lived donors from aged donors.

Isolated per sample were at least 6.5 million PBMCs. Germline V CDR1 and CDR2: SGDLS, YYNGEE. The CDR3 extends over 14 amino acids. After removal of 3 bases from V and 5 bases from J, the junction contained 4 bases not matched to a gene. Note on this clonotype: Its antigen is unidentified.

A second PCR of about 6 to 11 cycles used a sample-barcoded 5' primer and a J-beta primer mix. TCRdb passed the 5' RACE reads through MiXCR, listing each CDR3 protein once. The profile covers about 830,000 distinct CDR3 sequences, with approximately 59% appearing a single time and roughly 26% taken by the ten largest. The source material was blood. The V and J genes are TRBV9 and TRBJ1-5; 8 bases align to TRBD1. The receptor's source is a man aged 25-45 years in good health. The CDR3: CASSDGTGYQPQHF. The DNA of the CDR3 is TGTGCCAGCAGCGACGGGACAGGATATCAGCCCCAGCATTTT.